This TCR beta chain was sequenced in a study of post-analysis software for immune sequencing data (dated by TCRdb to 2013 to 2016). Regarding the study in general: The recorded disease courses included relapsing-remitting, secondary progressive and progressive-relapsing multiple sclerosis, and some patients had no subtype annotation. The patient repertoires were set against approximately 10 previously published healthy control repertoires from donors whose ages ranged from about 6 to 27 years. A subset of samples was prepared in parallel using single-end sample barcoding, then pooled and co-amplified after Illumina adapter ligation.

Sequences SSHAT (CDR1) and FNYEAQ (CDR2) are obtained from the germline V gene (reference sequence). Including cysteine and phenylalanine, the CDR3 has 16 amino acids. Solely the CDR3 DNA is kept, with 48 bases framed from the first base. To note about this clonotype: Its cognate antigen has yet to be identified. The junction departs from the called germline gene at one end, perhaps through a read error.

Library method: PCR. Sequencing took place on an Illumina HiSeq 2500. To reduce PCR and sequencing biases, unique molecular identifiers were incorporated into the TCR beta cDNA libraries. Roughly 500,000 cDNA molecules were obtained per 1 to 10 million input T cells, so each molecule approximated one T cell. The patient libraries were prepared and sequenced with the same protocol used for the earlier healthy control dataset. Samples belonging to the same batch were prepared together, multiplexed and sequenced on a shared HiSeq lane. Per the authors' processing: MIGEC was used to process the raw barcoded reads, and molecular identifier groups with only a single read were discarded before consensus assembly and CDR3 extraction. VDJtools was used for post-analysis of the clonotype tables, with diversity normalized by down-sampling every dataset to the smallest sample size. To correct batch-related cross-sample contamination, repertoire overlap clustering matched CDR3 amino acid sequences but not nucleotide sequences. TCRdb redid the processing of the public reads, applying fastp at Q25 and MiXCR, and retained in-frame beta chains. For every CDR3 protein sequence, its rows merge into one entry that carries the most common genes and DNA. The V and J calls reflect TCRdb's pipeline rather than the authors' work. Counted in this sample were 750,000 to 900,000 distinct CDR3 sequences; 46% of them appeared once. Jointly, the top ten make up over 4.5% of the sample.

To demonstrate the VDJtools post-analysis software, the study profiled TCR beta repertoires from the peripheral blood of about 13 young patients with multiple sclerosis. The patients with multiple sclerosis were children and adolescents between 6 and 15 years of age. Results and caveats for the whole study, not just this receptor: Significantly lower normalized Chao1 diversity was found in multiple sclerosis patients than in controls, suggesting substantial peripheral T-cell clonal expansion. Significantly higher frequencies in patients than in controls were found for a few TRBV segments, including TRBV5-6, TRBV5-1 and TRBV20-1. The multiple sclerosis patient group was slightly younger than the control group. Strong co-clustering of samples prepared in the same batch was shown by direct clustering with F measure, prompting a batch-effect correction.

The sequence derives from a girl aged 10 to 17 with multiple sclerosis. The sequenced material came from blood. The chain joins TRBV7-7 to TRBJ1-3, and TRBD1 matches 7 of the central bases. The CDR3 has the sequence CASSNGPPGGGNTIYF. The nucleotide sequence is given as TGTGCTAGCAGCAACGGTCCCCCAGGGGGAGGAAACACCATATATTTT.